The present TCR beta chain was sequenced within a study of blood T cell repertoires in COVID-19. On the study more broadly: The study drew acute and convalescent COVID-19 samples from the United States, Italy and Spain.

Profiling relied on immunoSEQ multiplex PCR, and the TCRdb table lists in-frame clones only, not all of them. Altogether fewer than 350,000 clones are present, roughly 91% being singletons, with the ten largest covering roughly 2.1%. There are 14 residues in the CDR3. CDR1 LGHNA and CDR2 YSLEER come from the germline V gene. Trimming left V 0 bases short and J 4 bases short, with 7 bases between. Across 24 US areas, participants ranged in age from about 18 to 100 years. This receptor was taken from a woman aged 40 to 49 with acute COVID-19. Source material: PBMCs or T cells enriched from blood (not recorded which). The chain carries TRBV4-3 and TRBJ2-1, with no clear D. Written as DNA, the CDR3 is TGCGCCAGCAGCCAAGATGGCGGATACAATGAGCAGTTCTTC. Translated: CASSQDGGYNEQFF.